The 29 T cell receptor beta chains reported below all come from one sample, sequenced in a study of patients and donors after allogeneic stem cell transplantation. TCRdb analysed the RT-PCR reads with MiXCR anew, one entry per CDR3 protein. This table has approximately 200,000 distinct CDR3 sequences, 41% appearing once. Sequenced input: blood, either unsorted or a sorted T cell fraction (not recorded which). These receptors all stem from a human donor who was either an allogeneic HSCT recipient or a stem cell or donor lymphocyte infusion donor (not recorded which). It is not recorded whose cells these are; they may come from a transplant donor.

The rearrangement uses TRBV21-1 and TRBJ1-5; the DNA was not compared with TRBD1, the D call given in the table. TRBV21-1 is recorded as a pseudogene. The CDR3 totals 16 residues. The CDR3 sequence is CASSTSEGTGLKPQHF. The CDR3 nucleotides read TGTGCCAGCAGCACATCCGAAGGGACAGGGCTTAAGCCCCAGCATTTT.

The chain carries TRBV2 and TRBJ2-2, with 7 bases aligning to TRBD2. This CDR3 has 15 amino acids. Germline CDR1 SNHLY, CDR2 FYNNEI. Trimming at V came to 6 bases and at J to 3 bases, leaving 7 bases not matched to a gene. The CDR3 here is CASRYSSGYTGELFF. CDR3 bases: TGTGCCAGCAGGTACTCTAGCGGTTACACCGGGGAGCTGTTTTTT.

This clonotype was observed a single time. The CDR3 DNA reads TGTGCCAGCAGCCGACAGGGGGCGCGTAGGGAGCTGTTTTTT. This encodes CASSRQGARRELFF. The V gene is TRBV12-3 or TRBV12-4, the J gene TRBJ2-2; 10 bases align to TRBD1. This CDR3 is built from 14 residues. Germline trimming cut 6 bases from V and 9 bases from J; bases unmatched to any gene: 7.

CDR3 nucleotide sequence: TGCAGTGCTATGTCCCCAAGCGGGAGAGGAGGGAATGAGCAGTTCTTC. Translation: CSAMSPSGRGGNEQFF. The chain links TRBV20-1 to TRBJ2-1, with TRBD2 identical over 8 bases. The CDR3 totals 16 residues. Germline values: CDR1 DFQATT, CDR2 SNEGSKA (reference sequence). V shed 4 bases, J shed 7 bases, and the junction held 15 bases outside the gene matches.

The CDR3 DNA sequence: TGTGCCAGCAGGGACAGGTTGAACACTGAAGCTTTCTTT. Protein: CASRDRLNTEAFF. This chain links TRBV27 with TRBJ1-1; 7 nucleotides align to TRBD1. The CDR3 totals 13 residues. Germline V lookup: CDR1 MNHEY, CDR2 SMNVEV (reference sequence). V lost 6 bases to trimming and J lost 0 bases; unmatched junction nucleotides: 1.

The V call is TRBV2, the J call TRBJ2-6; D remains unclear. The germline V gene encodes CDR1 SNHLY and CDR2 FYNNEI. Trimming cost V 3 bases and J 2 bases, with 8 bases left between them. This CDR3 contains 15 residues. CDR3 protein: CASSDRPTGANVLTF. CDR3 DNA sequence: TGTGCCAGCAGTGACCGACCGACTGGGGCCAACGTCCTGACTTTC.

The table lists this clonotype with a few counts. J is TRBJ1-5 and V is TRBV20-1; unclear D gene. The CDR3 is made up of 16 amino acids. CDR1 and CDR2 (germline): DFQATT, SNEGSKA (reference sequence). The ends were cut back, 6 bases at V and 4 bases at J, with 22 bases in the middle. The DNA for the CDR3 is TGCAGTGCCCGCCCCGGTCTCCGGGTTTTTAATCAGCCCCAGCATTTT. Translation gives CSARPGLRVFNQPQHF.

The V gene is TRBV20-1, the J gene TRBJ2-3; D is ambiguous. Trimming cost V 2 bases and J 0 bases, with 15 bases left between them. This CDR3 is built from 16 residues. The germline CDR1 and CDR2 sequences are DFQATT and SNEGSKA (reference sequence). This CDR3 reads CSARPLDRASTDTQYF. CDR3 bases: TGCAGTGCTAGACCCCTGGACCGGGCTAGCACAGATACGCAGTATTTT.

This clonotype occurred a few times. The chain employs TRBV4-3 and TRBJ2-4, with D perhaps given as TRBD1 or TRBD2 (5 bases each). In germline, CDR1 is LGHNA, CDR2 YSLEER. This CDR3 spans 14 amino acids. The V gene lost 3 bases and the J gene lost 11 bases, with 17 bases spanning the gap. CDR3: CASSHTFRDPFQYF. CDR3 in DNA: TGCGCCAGCAGCCACACATTCCGGGACCCCTTTCAGTACTTC.

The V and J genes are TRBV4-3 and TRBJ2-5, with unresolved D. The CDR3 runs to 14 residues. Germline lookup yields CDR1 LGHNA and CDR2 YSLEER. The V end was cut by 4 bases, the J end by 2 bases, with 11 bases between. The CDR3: CASSPWTGQETQYF. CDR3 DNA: TGCGCCAGCAGCCCCTGGACCGGGCAAGAGACCCAGTACTTC.

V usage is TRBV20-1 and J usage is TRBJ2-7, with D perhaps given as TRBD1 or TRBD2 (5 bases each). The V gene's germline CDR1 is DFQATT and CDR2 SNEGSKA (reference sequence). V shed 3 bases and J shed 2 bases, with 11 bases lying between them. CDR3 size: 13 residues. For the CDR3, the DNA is TGCAGTGCTAGGAGGGACGGGCCCTACGAGCAGTACTTC. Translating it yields CSARRDGPYEQYF.

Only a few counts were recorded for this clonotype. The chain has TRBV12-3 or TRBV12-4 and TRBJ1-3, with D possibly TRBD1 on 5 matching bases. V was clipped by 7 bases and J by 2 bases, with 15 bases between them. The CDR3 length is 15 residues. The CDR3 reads CASNQLTGAGNTIYF. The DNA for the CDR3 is TGTGCCAGCAACCAACTCACAGGTGCTGGAAACACCATATATTTT.

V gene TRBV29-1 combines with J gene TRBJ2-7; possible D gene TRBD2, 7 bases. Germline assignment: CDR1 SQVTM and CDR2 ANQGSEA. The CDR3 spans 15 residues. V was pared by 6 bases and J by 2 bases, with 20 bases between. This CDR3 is CSVGGTGHGTYEQYF. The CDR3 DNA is TGCAGCGTGGGGGGGACGGGACACGGGACCTACGAGCAGTACTTC.

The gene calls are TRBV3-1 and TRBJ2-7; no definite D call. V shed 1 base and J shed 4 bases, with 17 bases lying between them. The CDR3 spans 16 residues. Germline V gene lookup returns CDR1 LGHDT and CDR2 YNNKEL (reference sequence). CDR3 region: CASSQGYKRLGYEQYF. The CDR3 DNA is TGTGCCAGCAGCCAAGGCTACAAGAGGCTCGGATACGAGCAGTACTTC.

CDR3 amino acids: CASSYSGTGHEKLFF. In nucleotides, the CDR3 is TGTGCCAGCAGTTACTCGGGGACAGGACACGAAAAACTGTTTTTT. This chain links TRBV6-5 with TRBJ1-4; 8 bases are a match to TRBD1. V gave up 0 bases and J gave up 8 bases; unmatched junction bases: 5. Germline CDR1 and CDR2: MNHEY and SVGAGI. This CDR3 comprises 15 residues.

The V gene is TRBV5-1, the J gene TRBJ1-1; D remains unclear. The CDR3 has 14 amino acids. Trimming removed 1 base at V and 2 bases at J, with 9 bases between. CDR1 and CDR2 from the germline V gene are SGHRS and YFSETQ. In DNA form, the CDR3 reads TGCGCCAGCAGCTTGAGGGCGGACAACACTGAAGCTTTCTTT. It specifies CASSLRADNTEAFF.

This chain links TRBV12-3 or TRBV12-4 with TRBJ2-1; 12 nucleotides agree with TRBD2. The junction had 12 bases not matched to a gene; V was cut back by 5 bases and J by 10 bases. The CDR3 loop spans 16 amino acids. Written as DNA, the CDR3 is TGTGCCAGCAGTCGAACAGGACTAGCGGGATCGGGCGAGCAGTTCTTC. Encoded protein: CASSRTGLAGSGEQFF.

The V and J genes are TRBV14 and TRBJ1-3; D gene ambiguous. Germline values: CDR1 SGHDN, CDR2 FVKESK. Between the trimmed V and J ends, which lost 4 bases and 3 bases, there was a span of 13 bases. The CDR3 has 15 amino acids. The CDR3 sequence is CASSRLRAIGNTIYF. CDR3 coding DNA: TGTGCCAGCAGCCGACTTAGGGCAATTGGAAACACCATATATTTT.

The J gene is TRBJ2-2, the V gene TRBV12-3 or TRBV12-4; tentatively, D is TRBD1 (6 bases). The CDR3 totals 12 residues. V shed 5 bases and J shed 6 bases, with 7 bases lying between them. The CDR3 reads CASSEGAGELFF. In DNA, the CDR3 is TGTGCCAGCAGTGAGGGGGCCGGGGAGCTGTTTTTT.

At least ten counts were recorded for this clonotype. CDR3 coding DNA: TGTGCCAGCTCACCGTTGGACAGGTTGAATGAAAAACTGTTTTTT. Translated: CASSPLDRLNEKLFF. The rearrangement links TRBV18 to TRBJ1-4; 7 bases agree with TRBD1. Trimming at V came to 3 bases and at J to 5 bases, leaving 6 bases not matched to a gene. Germline-derived CDR1 and CDR2 are KGHSH and LQKENI. The CDR3 extends over 15 amino acids.

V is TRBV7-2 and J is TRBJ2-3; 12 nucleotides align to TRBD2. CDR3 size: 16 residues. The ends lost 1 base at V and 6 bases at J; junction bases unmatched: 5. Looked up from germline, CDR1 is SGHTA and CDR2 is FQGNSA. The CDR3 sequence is CASSLVWTSGMDTQYF. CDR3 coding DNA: TGTGCCAGCAGCTTAGTTTGGACTAGCGGGATGGATACGCAGTATTTT.

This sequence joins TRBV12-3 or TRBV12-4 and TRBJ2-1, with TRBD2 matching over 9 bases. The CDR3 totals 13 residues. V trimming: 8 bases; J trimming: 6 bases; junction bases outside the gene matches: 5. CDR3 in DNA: TGTGCCAGCGGCGGGAGGGCCAGCAATGAGCAGTTCTTC. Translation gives CASGGRASNEQFF.

The CDR3 region is CASSTHLTGSRNTEAFF. CDR3 in DNA: TGTGCCAGCAGTACCCACCTGACAGGGTCGAGGAACACTGAAGCTTTCTTT. The chain employs TRBV12-3 or TRBV12-4 and TRBJ1-1; 7 bases match TRBD1. Unmatched junction bases numbered 13, after V lost 5 bases and J lost 1 base. This CDR3 is 17 amino acids long.

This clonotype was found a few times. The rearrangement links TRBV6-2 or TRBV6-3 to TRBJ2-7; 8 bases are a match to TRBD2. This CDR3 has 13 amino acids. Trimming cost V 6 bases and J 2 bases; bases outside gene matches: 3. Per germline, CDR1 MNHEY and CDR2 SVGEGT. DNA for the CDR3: TGTGCCAGCAGGACTAGCGCAACCTACGAGCAGTACTTC. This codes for CASRTSATYEQYF.

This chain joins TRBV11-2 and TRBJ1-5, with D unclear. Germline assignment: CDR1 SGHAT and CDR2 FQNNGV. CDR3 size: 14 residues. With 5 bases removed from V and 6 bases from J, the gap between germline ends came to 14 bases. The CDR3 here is CASSPYYRRQPQHF. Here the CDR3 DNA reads TGTGCCAGCAGCCCTTACTATCGTCGTCAGCCCCAGCATTTT.

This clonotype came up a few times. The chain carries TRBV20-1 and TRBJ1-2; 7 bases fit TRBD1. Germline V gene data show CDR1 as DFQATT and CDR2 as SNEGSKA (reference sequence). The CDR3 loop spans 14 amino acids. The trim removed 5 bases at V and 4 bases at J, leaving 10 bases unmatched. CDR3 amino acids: CSARAAGGFYGYTF. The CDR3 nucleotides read TGCAGTGCTCGCGCCGCAGGGGGGTTCTATGGCTACACCTTC.

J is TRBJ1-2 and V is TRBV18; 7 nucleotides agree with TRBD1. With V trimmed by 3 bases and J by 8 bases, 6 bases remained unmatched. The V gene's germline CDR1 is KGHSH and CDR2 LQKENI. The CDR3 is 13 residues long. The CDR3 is CASSPRQGSGYTF. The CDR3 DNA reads TGTGCCAGCTCACCGCGACAGGGATCCGGCTACACCTTC.

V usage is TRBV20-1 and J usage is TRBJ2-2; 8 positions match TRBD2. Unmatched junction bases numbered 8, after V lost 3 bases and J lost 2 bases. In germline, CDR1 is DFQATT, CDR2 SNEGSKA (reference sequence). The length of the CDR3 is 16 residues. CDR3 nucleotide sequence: TGCAGTGCTAGGATGGATAGCGGGACTAACACCGGGGAGCTGTTTTTT. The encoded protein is CSARMDSGTNTGELFF.

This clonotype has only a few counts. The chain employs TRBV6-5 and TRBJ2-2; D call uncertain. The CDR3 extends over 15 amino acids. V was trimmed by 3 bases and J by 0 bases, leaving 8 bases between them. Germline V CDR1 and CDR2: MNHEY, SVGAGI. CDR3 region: CASSYIRSNTGELFF. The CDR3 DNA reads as TGTGCCAGCAGTTATATACGGTCGAACACCGGGGAGCTGTTTTTT.